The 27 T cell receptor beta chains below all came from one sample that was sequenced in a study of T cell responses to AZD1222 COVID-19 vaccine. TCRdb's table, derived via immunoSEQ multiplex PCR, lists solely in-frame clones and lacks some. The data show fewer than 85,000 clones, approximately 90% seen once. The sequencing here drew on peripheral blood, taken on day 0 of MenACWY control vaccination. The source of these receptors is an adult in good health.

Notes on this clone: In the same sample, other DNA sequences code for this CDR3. CDR3 sequence (DNA): TGTGCCAGCAGCGGGACAGGGGCTGGAAACACCATATATTTT. It codes for CASSGTGAGNTIYF. This chain links TRBV2 with TRBJ1-3; 10 bases align to TRBD1. The CDR3 sequence is 14 residues long. Germline V gives CDR1 SNHLY, CDR2 FYNNEI. V shed 6 bases and J 2 bases; nucleotides not matched to a gene: 1. The full variable domain, rest sourced from reference TRBV2 and TRBJ1-3, is EPEVTQTPSHQVTQMGQEVILRCVPISNHLYFYWYRQILGQKVEFLVSFYNNEISEKSEIFDDQFSVERPDGSNFTLKIRSTKLEDSAMYFCASSGTGAGNTIYFGEGSWLTVV.

For the CDR3, the DNA is TGTGCCAGCAGTGACGGCCTTAACCGCGGGAAAGAGACCCAGTACTTC. This gives the protein CASSDGLNRGKETQYF. The chain recombines TRBV6-2 or TRBV6-3 with TRBJ2-5, with D perhaps TRBD2 (6 bases). The CDR3 covers 16 residues. Germline assignment: CDR1 MNHEY and CDR2 SVGEGT. The ends were cut back, 5 bases at V and 3 bases at J, with 19 bases in the middle.

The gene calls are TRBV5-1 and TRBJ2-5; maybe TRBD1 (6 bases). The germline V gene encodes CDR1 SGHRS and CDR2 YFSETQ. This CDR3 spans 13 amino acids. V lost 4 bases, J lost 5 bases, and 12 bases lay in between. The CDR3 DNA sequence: TGCGCCAGCAGCGCCACAGGGTGGGAGACCCAGTACTTC. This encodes CASSATGWETQYF.

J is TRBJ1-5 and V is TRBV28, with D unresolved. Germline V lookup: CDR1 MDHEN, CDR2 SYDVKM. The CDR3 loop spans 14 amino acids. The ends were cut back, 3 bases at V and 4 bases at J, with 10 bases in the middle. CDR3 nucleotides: TGTGCCAGCAGTTTGGTCCAAGGAAATCAGCCCCAGCATTTT. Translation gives CASSLVQGNQPQHF.

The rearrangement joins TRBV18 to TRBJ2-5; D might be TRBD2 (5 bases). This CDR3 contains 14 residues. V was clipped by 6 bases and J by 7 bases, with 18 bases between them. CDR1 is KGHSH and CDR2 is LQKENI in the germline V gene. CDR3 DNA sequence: TGTGCCAGCTCTCCCGACTTAGAAGAGGGGACCCAGTACTTC. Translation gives CASSPDLEEGTQYF.

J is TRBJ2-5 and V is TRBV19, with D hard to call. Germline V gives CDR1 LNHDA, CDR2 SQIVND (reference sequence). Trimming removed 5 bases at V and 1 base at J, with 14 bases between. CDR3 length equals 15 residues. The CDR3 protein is CASSENGPTQETQYF. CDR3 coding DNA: TGTGCCAGTAGTGAAAACGGACCAACCCAAGAGACCCAGTACTTC.

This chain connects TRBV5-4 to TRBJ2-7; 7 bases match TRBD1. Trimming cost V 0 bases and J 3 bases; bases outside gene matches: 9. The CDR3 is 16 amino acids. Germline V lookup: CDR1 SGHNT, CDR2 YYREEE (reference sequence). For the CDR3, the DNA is TGTGCCAGCAGCTTGGGGACCCGGACAGGTGGCTACGAGCAGTACTTC. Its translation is CASSLGTRTGGYEQYF.

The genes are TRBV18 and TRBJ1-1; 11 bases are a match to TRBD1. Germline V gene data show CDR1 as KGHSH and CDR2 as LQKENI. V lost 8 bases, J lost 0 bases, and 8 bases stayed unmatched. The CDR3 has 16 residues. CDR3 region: CASAIRDRGLNTEAFF. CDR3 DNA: TGTGCCAGCGCAATTCGGGACAGGGGGTTGAACACTGAAGCTTTCTTT.

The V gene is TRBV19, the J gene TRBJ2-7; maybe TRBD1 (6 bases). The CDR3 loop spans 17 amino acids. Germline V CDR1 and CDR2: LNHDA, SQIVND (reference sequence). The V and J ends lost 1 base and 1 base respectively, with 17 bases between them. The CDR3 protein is CASSIGGSADSSYEQYF. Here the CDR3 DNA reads TGTGCCAGTAGTATAGGAGGGTCTGCGGACAGTTCCTACGAGCAGTACTTC.

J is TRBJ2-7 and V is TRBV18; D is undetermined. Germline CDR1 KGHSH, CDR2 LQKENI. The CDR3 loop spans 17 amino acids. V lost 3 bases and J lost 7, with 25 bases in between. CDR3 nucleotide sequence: TGTGCCAGCTCACCGCGACCTTTACAAGGCCTAGAAGGGGAGCAGTACTTC. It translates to CASSPRPLQGLEGEQYF.

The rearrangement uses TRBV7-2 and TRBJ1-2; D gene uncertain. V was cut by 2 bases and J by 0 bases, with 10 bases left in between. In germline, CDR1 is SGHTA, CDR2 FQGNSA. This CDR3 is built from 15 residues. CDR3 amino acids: CASSLLREANYGYTF. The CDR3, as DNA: TGTGCCAGCAGCTTATTGAGGGAAGCTAACTATGGCTACACCTTC.

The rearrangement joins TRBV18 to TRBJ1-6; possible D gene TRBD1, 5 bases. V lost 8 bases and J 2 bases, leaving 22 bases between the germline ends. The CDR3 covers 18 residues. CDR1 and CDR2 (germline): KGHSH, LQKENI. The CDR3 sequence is CASAEGNRAMAYNSPLHF. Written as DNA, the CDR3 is TGTGCCAGCGCGGAGGGGAATCGAGCCATGGCCTATAATTCACCCCTCCACTTT.

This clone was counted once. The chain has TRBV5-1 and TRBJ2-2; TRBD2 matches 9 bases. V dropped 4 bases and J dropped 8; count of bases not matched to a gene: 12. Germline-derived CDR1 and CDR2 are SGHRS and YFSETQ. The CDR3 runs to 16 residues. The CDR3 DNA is TGCGCCAGCAGCCGACACCCCGGGACTAGCAGAGGGGAGCTGTTTTTT. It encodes CASSRHPGTSRGELFF. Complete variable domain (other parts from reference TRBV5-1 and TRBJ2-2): KAGVTQTPRYLIKTRGQQVTLSCSPISGHRSVSWYQQTPGQGLQFLFEYFSETQRNKGNFPGRFSGRQFSNSRSEMNVSTLELGDSALYLCASSRHPGTSRGELFFGEGSRLTVL.

The CDR3: CASSPAGGNTEAFF. For the CDR3, the DNA is TGCGCCAGCAGCCCCGCCGGCGGCAACACTGAAGCTTTCTTT. V and J are TRBV4-3 and TRBJ1-1; D is ambiguous. Germline CDR1 LGHNA, CDR2 YSLEER. This CDR3 has 14 residues. The germline V and J ends were trimmed by 4 bases and 2 bases, with 11 bases remaining between them.

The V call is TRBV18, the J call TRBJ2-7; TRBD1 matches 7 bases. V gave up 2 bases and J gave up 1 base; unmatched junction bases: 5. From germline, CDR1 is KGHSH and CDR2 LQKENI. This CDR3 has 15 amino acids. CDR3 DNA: TGTGCCAGCTCACCAAGGGGACAGAAGTCCTACGAGCAGTACTTC. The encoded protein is CASSPRGQKSYEQYF.

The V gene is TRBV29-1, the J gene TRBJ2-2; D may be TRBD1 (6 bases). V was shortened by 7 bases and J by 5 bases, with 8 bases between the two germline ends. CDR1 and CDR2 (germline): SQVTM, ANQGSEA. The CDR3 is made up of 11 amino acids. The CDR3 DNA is TGCAGCGGCAGGGGTACCGGGGAGCTGTTTTTT. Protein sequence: CSGRGTGELFF.

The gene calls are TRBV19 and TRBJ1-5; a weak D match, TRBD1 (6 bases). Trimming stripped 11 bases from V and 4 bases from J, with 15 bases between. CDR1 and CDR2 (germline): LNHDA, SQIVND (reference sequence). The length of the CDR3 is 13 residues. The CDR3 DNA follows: TGTGCCTCCAATAGGCAGGGGAATCAGCCCCAGCATTTT. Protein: CASNRQGNQPQHF. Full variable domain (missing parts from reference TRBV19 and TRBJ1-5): DGGITQSPKYLFRKEGQNVTLSCEQNLNHDAMYWYRQDPGQGLRLIYYSQIVNDFQKGDIAEGYSVSREKKESFPLTVTSAQKNPTAFYLCASNRQGNQPQHFGDGTRLSIL.

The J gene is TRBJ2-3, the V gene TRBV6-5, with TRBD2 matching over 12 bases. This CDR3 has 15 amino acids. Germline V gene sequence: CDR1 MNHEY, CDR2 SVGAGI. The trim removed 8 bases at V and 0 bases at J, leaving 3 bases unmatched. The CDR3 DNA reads TGTGCCAGCGGGGGGACTAGCGGGAGCACAGATACGCAGTATTTT. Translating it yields CASGGTSGSTDTQYF.

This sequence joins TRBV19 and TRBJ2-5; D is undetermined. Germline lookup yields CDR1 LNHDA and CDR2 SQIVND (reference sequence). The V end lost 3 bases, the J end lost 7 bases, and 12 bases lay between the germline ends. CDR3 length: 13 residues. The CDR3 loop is CASSMVDDMTQYF. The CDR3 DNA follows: TGTGCCAGTAGTATGGTCGATGATATGACCCAGTACTTC.

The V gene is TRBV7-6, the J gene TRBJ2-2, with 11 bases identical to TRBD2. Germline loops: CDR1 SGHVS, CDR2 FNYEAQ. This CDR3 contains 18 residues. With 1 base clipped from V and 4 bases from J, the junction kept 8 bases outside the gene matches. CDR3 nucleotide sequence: TGTGCCAGCAGCTTAGGGGGCTGGGGACTAGCGGCCACCGGGGAGCTGTTTTTT. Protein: CASSLGGWGLAATGELFF.

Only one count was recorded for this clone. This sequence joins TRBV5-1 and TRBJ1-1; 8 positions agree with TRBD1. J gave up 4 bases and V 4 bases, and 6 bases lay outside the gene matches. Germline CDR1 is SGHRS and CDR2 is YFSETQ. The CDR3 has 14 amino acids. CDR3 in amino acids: CASSTRTGLTEAFF. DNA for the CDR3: TGCGCCAGCAGCACGCGGACAGGGCTCACTGAAGCTTTCTTT. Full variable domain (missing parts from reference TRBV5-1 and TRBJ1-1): KAGVTQTPRYLIKTRGQQVTLSCSPISGHRSVSWYQQTPGQGLQFLFEYFSETQRNKGNFPGRFSGRQFSNSRSEMNVSTLELGDSALYLCASSTRTGLTEAFFGQGTRLTVV.

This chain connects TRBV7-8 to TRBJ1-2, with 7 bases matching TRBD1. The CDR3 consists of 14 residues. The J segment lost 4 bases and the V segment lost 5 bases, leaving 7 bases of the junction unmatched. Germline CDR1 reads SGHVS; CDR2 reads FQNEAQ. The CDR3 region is CASSRLQGSYGYTF. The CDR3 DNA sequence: TGTGCCAGCAGCCGCCTACAGGGGTCCTATGGCTACACCTTC.

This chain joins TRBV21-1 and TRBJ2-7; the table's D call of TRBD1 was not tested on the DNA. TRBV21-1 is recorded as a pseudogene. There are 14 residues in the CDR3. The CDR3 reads CASSLRQGVYEQYF. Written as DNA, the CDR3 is TGTGCCAGCAGCCTCCGACAGGGGGTCTACGAGCAGTACTTC.

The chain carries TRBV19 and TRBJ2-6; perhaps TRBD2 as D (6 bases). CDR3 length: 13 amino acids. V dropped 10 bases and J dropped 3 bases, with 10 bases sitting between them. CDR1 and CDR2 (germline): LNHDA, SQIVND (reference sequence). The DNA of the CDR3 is TGTGCCACCTCCGGGGGTGGGGCCAACGTCCTGACTTTC. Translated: CATSGGGANVLTF.

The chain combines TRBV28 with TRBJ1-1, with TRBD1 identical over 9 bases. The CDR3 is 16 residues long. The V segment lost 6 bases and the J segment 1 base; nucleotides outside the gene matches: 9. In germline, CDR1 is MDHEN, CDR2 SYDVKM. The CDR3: CASRSTPGQGNTEAFF. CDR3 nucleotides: TGTGCCAGCAGAAGCACCCCGGGACAGGGGAACACTGAAGCTTTCTTT.

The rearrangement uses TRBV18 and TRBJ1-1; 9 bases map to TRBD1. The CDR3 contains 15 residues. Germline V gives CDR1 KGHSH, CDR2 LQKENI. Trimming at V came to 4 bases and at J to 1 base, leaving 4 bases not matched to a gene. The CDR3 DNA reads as TGTGCCAGCTCACTATCGGACAGGGGGAACACTGAAGCTTTCTTT. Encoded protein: CASSLSDRGNTEAFF.

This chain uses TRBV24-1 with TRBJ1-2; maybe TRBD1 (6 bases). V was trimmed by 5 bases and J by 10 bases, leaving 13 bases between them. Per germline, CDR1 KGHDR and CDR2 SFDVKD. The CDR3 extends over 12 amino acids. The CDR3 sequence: CATSALVGAYTF. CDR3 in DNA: TGTGCCACCAGTGCCCTCGTGGGGGCCTACACCTTC.